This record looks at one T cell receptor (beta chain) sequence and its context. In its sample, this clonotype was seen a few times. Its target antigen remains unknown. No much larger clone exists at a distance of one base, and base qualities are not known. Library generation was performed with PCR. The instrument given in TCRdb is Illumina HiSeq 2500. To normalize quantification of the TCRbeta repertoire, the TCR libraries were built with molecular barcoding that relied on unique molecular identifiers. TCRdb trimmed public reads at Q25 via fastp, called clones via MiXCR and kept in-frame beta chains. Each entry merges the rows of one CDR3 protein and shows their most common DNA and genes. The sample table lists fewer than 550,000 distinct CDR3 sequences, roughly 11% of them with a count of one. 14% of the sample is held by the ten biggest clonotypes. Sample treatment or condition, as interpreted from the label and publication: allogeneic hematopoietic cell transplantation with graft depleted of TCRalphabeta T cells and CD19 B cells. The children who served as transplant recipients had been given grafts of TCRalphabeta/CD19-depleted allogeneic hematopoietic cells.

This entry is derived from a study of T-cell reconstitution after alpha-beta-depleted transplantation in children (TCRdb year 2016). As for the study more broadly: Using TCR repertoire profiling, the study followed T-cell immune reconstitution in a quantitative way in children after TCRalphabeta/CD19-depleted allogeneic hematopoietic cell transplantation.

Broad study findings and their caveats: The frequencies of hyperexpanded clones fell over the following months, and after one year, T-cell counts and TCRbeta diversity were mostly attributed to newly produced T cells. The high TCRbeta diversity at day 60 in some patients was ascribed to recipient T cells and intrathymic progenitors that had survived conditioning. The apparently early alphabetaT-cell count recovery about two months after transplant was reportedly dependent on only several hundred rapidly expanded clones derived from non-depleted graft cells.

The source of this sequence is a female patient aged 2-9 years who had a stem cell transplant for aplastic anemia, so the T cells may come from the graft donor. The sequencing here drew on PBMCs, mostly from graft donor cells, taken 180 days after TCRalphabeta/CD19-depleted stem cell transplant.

This receptor has the CDR3 CSATSRAGPGEQYV. The DNA reads as follows: TGCAGTGCCACCTCACGAGCAGGGCCAGGTGAGCAGTACGTC. The rearranged segments are TRBV20-1 and TRBJ2-7; 5 matching bases give a weak D call of TRBD1. Its CDR3 holds 14 amino acids, cysteine through valine. The DNA shown is the 42-base CDR3, in frame from base 1. The junction carries 22 bases between V and J, which are trimmed by 6 bases and 7 bases respectively. In the germline V gene (reference sequence), CDR1 corresponds to DFQATT and CDR2 to SNEGSKA.